The next 5 T cell receptor beta chains were all read from a single sample in a study of shared clonotypes between healthy human individuals. The protocol was immunoSEQ multiplex PCR, while the TCRdb copy is restricted to in-frame clones and leaves out a portion. The repertoire includes about 1.4 million clones, roughly 96% of them detected once, and over 1% sits in the top ten. The source material was naive CD4+ T cells sorted from blood. The subset here: CD45RA+ positively selected. These receptor sequences come from a man between 25 and 39 years old in good health.

This chain connects TRBV14 to TRBJ1-1; D gene uncertain. This CDR3 has 13 residues. V was shortened by 3 bases and J by 1 base, with 6 bases between the two germline ends. Germline CDR1 is SGHDN and CDR2 is FVKESK. CDR3 in amino acids: CASSQLGNTEAFF. In nucleotides, the CDR3 is TGTGCCAGCAGCCAGTTAGGGAACACTGAAGCTTTCTTT.

With respect to this clone: Other DNA variants within this sample encode the same CDR3. The V gene is TRBV2, the J gene TRBJ1-5, with TRBD1 identical over 7 bases. V lost 7 bases, J lost 2 bases, and 5 bases stayed unmatched. The CDR3 covers 14 residues. Germline CDR1 and CDR2: SNHLY and FYNNEI. Here the CDR3 reads CASTLDRGNQPQHF. CDR3 DNA: TGTGCCAGCACCCTCGACAGGGGCAATCAGCCCCAGCATTTT.

Details on this clone: Other DNA variants within this sample encode the same CDR3. The V gene is TRBV5-6, the J gene TRBJ2-7, with D uncertain. Germline lookup yields CDR1 SGHDT and CDR2 YYEEEE. The CDR3 loop spans 11 amino acids. V lost 0 bases to trimming and J lost 6 bases, with 4 bases between them. The CDR3 DNA is TGTGCCAGCAGCTTGGGTCCCGAGCAGTACTTC. It specifies CASSLGPEQYF. Complete variable domain (other parts from reference TRBV5-6 and TRBJ2-7): DAGVTQSPTHLIKTRGQQVTLRCSPKSGHDTVSWYQQALGQGPQFIFQYYEEEERQRGNFPDRFSGHQFPNYSSELNVNALLLGDSALYLCASSLGPEQYFGPGTRLTVT.

Only one count was recorded for this clone. This chain links TRBV29-1 with TRBJ2-6; D remains unclear. Germline CDR1 and CDR2: SQVTM and ANQGSEA. This CDR3 region has 14 residues. Trimming removed 5 bases from V and 3 bases from J, with 11 bases in between. This CDR3 reads CSVRGDRGANVLTF. CDR3 sequence (DNA): TGCAGCGTTCGTGGGGATCGTGGGGCCAACGTCCTGACTTTC.

The genes are TRBV6-6 and TRBJ1-1; 7 nucleotides match TRBD1. V lost 5 bases and J lost 5; bases outside the gene matches: 8. The germline V gene encodes CDR1 MNHNY and CDR2 SVGAGI (reference sequence). The CDR3 extends over 14 amino acids. The CDR3 here is CASSPRDSNTEAFF. The CDR3 DNA is TGTGCCAGCAGTCCGCGGGACAGCAATACTGAAGCTTTCTTT.